The 21 T cell receptor beta chains presented below share a single source sample, sequenced in a study of T-cell reconstitution after alpha-beta-depleted transplantation in children listed by TCRdb under 2016. The protocol used for the library was PCR. Sequencing instrument: Illumina HiSeq 2500. TCR library preparation used molecular barcoding, with unique molecular identifiers applied to normalize quantification of the TCRbeta repertoire. TCRdb reran the public reads through fastp at Q25 and MiXCR, keeping productive beta chains. Identical CDR3 proteins give one entry, which carries the most common genes and DNA. For this sample there are about 200,000 distinct CDR3 sequences; roughly 6.6% appear just once. The ten largest clones capture more than 5.5% of the sample. Explained via the paper, the treatment or condition label denotes: allogeneic hematopoietic cell transplantation with graft depleted of TCRalphabeta T cells and CD19 B cells.

The material sequenced was PBMCs, taken before TCRalphabeta/CD19-depleted stem cell transplant. The receptors originated from a boy aged 2-15 years with acute lymphoblastic leukemia, due to receive a stem cell transplant.

J is TRBJ2-7 and V is TRBV12-3 or TRBV12-4; 7 bases match TRBD1. The CDR3 consists of 13 residues. After removal of 6 bases from V and 5 bases from J, the junction contained 7 bases not matched to a gene. CDR3 residues: CASSVTGANEQYF. The DNA for the CDR3 is TGTGCCAGCAGCGTAACAGGGGCCAACGAGCAGTACTTC.

This clonotype was found a few times. The chain couples TRBV27 to TRBJ1-1, with D unresolved. V was shortened by 7 bases and J by 5 bases, with 8 bases between the two germline ends. This CDR3 spans 11 amino acids. Germline V gene lookup returns CDR1 MNHEY and CDR2 SMNVEV (reference sequence). CDR3 in amino acids: CASKLRTEAFF. CDR3 coding DNA: TGTGCCAGCAAGCTAAGGACTGAAGCTTTCTTT.

The CDR3 loop reads CASSGSRSHNEQFF. The CDR3 DNA reads TGTGCCAGCAGTGGGTCACGGTCGCACAATGAGCAGTTCTTC. V usage is TRBV2 and J usage is TRBJ2-1; D not certain. V was shortened by 4 bases and J by 5 bases, with 12 bases between the two germline ends. In germline, CDR1 is SNHLY, CDR2 FYNNEI. The CDR3 spans 14 residues.

The chain employs TRBV7-8 and TRBJ1-1; 9 nucleotides match TRBD1. V was clipped by 3 bases and J by 4 bases; unmatched bases: 12. Germline assignment: CDR1 SGHVS and CDR2 FQNEAQ. This CDR3 is 17 amino acids long. The CDR3 region is CASSLDRGRTGTTEAFF. CDR3 bases: TGTGCCAGCAGCTTGGACAGGGGCCGGACAGGGACCACTGAAGCTTTCTTT.

In its sample, this clonotype was seen a few times. V and J are TRBV2 and TRBJ2-5; the match to TRBD2 covers 10 bases. The CDR3 is made up of 15 amino acids. J was trimmed by 4 bases and V by 3 bases; bases with no gene match: 5. The germline V gene has CDR1 SNHLY and CDR2 FYNNEI. CDR3 region: CASSENTSGAETQYF. CDR3 sequence (DNA): TGTGCCAGCAGTGAGAATACTAGCGGGGCAGAGACCCAGTACTTC.

This clonotype occurred a few times. A much bigger clone sits one base away, suggesting this may be a read error. This chain joins TRBV2 and TRBJ2-1, with D hard to call. CDR3 length equals 18 residues. The germline CDR1 and CDR2 sequences are SNHLY and FYNNEI. The CDR3 DNA reads TGTGCCCGCAGTCGTCCCCTACCCGGAGTTTCGGCGGTGGATGAGCAGTTCTTC. It translates to CARSRPLPGVSAVDEQFF.

The chain employs TRBV13 and TRBJ2-3; 9 nucleotides align to TRBD1. The V segment lost 5 bases and the J segment 1 base; nucleotides outside the gene matches: 10. From germline, CDR1 is PRHDT and CDR2 FYEKMQ (reference sequence). This CDR3 is built from 17 residues. CDR3 bases: TGTGCCAGCAGCACGGGATCCGGGACAGGGCGCACAGATACGCAGTATTTT. Translation gives CASSTGSGTGRTDTQYF.

This clonotype was observed at least ten times. This chain joins TRBV20-1 and TRBJ2-4, with TRBD2 identical over 9 bases. V gave up 6 bases and J gave up 8 bases; unmatched junction bases: 8. The V gene's germline CDR1 is DFQATT and CDR2 SNEGSKA (reference sequence). CDR3 length: 13 amino acids. CDR3 in DNA: TGCAGTGCGGCTCTTAGCGGGGGTGACATTCAGTACTTC. Protein sequence: CSAALSGGDIQYF.

This chain connects TRBV18 to TRBJ2-7; D remains unclear. Trimming took off 5 bases at V and 6 bases at J, with 14 bases between the two ends. Germline V CDR1 and CDR2: KGHSH, LQKENI. This CDR3 contains 13 residues. The CDR3 bases are TGTGCCAGCTCAGGTTCAGCACTTTCCGAGCAGTACTTC. It specifies CASSGSALSEQYF.

This clonotype is a singleton in its sample. The DNA for the CDR3 is TGTGCCAGCGTTACAGGGGTCTCCGCGAACACCGGGGAGCTGTTTTTT. This codes for CASVTGVSANTGELFF. V gene TRBV13 combines with J gene TRBJ2-2; TRBD1 matches 7 bases. CDR3 length equals 16 residues. The junction had 9 bases not matched to a gene; V was cut back by 8 bases and J by 0 bases. Looked up from germline, CDR1 is PRHDT and CDR2 is FYEKMQ (reference sequence).

This clonotype appeared a few times. The chain employs TRBV9 and TRBJ2-7; 8 nucleotides align to TRBD1. Looked up from germline, CDR1 is SGDLS and CDR2 is YYNGEE. This CDR3 has 16 residues. Trimming took 5 bases from V and 1 from J; bases not matched to a gene: 11. The CDR3 loop reads CASSAQGRGLSYEQYF. The CDR3 bases are TGTGCCAGCAGTGCCCAAGGCAGGGGGCTTTCCTACGAGCAGTACTTC. The variable domain in full, with the rest retrieved from reference TRBV9 and TRBJ2-7, is DSGVTQTPKHLITATGQRVTLRCSPRSGDLSVYWYQQSLDQGLQFLIQYYNGEERAKGNILERFSAQQFPDLHSELNLSSLELGDSALYFCASSAQGRGLSYEQYFGPGTRLTVT.

This clonotype has a handful of counts. As DNA, the CDR3 is TGTGCCAGTAGTACCGCGACAGCTGTCTCTGGGGCCAACGTCCTGACTTTC. Its translation: CASSTATAVSGANVLTF. The chain recombines TRBV19 with TRBJ2-6, with TRBD1 as a possible D gene (5 bases). This CDR3 comprises 17 residues. Trimming pared 4 bases from V and 0 bases from J, leaving 13 bases between. CDR1 and CDR2 from the germline V gene are LNHDA and SQIVND (reference sequence).

This clonotype has more than one count but fewer than ten. V is TRBV11-2 and J is TRBJ1-6; D perhaps matches TRBD1 (6 bases). Germline-derived CDR1 and CDR2 are SGHAT and FQNNGV. Trimming cost V 2 bases and J 9 bases, with 14 bases left between them. The CDR3 consists of 15 residues. The CDR3 DNA follows: TGTGCCAGCAGCTTACTACAGGGATTTCGTTCACCCCTCCACTTT. Translated, it gives CASSLLQGFRSPLHF.

This clonotype occurred many times. The V gene is TRBV21-1, the J gene TRBJ1-1. TRBV21-1 is assigned pseudogene status. CDR3 length: 13 amino acids. CDR3 bases: TGTGCCAGCAGCAAATCGGAGATAGCTGAAGCTTTCTTT. Translation: CASSKSEIAEAFF.

This chain joins TRBV4-3 and TRBJ2-7; TRBD2 matches 8 bases. The V and J ends lost 1 base and 3 bases, in that order; junction bases with no gene match: 5. This CDR3 has 15 amino acids. Per germline, CDR1 LGHNA and CDR2 YSLEER. The CDR3 region has the DNA TGCGCCAGCAGCCAAGGCCTAGCGGGTGACTACGAGCAGTACTTC. Its protein product is CASSQGLAGDYEQYF.

This clonotype has just a few counts. The chain joins TRBV27 to TRBJ2-3, with TRBD2 matching 7 bases. Germline V lookup: CDR1 MNHEY, CDR2 SMNVEV (reference sequence). The CDR3 contains 12 residues. The ends lost 3 bases at V and 8 bases at J; junction bases unmatched: 2. The CDR3 reads CASSLGGGTQYF. For the CDR3, the DNA is TGTGCCAGCAGTTTGGGGGGGGGTACGCAGTATTTT.

This clonotype was picked up many times. J is TRBJ2-1 and V is TRBV20-1; TRBD2 aligns across 8 bases. Trimming removed 6 bases from V and 5 bases from J; junction bases left unmatched: 12. Germline CDR1 and CDR2: DFQATT and SNEGSKA (reference sequence). The CDR3 is made up of 15 amino acids. The CDR3 nucleotides are TGCAGTGCCCCCGCCGGCGTTAGCGGGGACAATGAGCAGTTCTTC. It is translated as CSAPAGVSGDNEQFF.

This clonotype came up many times. The V and J genes are TRBV20-1 and TRBJ2-7; D possibly matches TRBD1 or TRBD2 (5 bases each). The V end lost 6 bases, the J end lost 4 bases, and 19 bases lay between the germline ends. The CDR3 has 14 residues. Per the germline V gene, CDR1 is DFQATT and CDR2 is SNEGSKA (reference sequence). CDR3 sequence reads: CSAPRDPGPYEQYF. CDR3 nucleotide sequence: TGCAGTGCACCCCGGGACCCTGGGCCTTACGAGCAGTACTTC.

At least ten counts were recorded for this clonotype. This chain joins TRBV27 and TRBJ2-5; 10 bases are shared with TRBD1. The ends lost 4 bases at V and 5 bases at J; junction bases unmatched: 7. CDR1 is MNHEY, CDR2 SMNVEV, per germline (reference sequence). CDR3 length: 15 residues. The CDR3 DNA follows: TGTGCCAGCAGTTCCGGGACAGGGGAGTTGGAGACCCAGTACTTC. Protein product: CASSSGTGELETQYF.

This clonotype has at least ten counts. The chain joins TRBV3-1 to TRBJ2-7; D is unclear. Trimming cost V 5 bases and J 4 bases, with 12 bases left between them. The CDR3 is 13 residues long. Germline values: CDR1 LGHDT, CDR2 YNNKEL (reference sequence). The DNA for the CDR3 is TGTGCCAGCAGCTCCATGAAACATTACGAGCAGTACTTC. This gives the protein CASSSMKHYEQYF.

The V gene is TRBV6-5, the J gene TRBJ2-7; D is unresolved. This CDR3 contains 12 residues. Germline V gene lookup returns CDR1 MNHEY and CDR2 SVGAGI. V was trimmed by 5 bases and J by 4 bases, leaving 9 bases between them. The chain's CDR3 is CASSADGYEQYF. The CDR3 coding sequence is TGTGCCAGCAGTGCCGACGGTTACGAGCAGTACTTC.